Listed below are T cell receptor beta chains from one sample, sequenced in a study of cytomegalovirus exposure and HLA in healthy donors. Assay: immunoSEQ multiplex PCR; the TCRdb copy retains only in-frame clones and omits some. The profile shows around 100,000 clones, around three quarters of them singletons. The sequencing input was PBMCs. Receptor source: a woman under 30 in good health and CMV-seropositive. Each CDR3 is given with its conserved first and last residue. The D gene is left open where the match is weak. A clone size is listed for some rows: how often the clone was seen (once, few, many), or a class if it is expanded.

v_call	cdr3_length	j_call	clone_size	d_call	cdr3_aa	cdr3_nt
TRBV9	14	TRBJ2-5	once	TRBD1	CASSGTGVSETQYF	TGTGCCAGCAGCGGAACAGGGGTCTCAGAGACCCAGTACTTC
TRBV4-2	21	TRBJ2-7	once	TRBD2	CASSQELAGTSIQRSSYEQYF	TGTGCCAGCAGCCAAGAGTTAGCCGGGACTAGCATCCAAAGGAGCTCCTACGAGCAGTACTTC
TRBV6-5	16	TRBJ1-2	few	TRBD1	CASSSRTGLGGYGYTF	TGTGCCAGCAGTTCTCGGACAGGCTTAGGGGGCTATGGCTACACCTTC
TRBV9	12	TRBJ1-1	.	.	CASGTGYAEAFF	TGTGCCAGCGGTACAGGGTACGCTGAAGCTTTCTTT
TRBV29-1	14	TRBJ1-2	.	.	CSVEDGNRASGYTF	TGCAGCGTTGAAGATGGAAACAGGGCTTCTGGCTACACCTTC
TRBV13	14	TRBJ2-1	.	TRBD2	CASSPRTSVNEQFF	TGTGCCAGCAGCCCCCGGACTAGCGTCAATGAGCAGTTCTTC
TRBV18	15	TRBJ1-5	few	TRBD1	CASSPGTGGNQPQHF	TGTGCCAGCTCACCGGGGACAGGGGGCAATCAGCCCCAGCATTTT
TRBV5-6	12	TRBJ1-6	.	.	CASSSGGSPLHF	TGTGCCAGCAGCAGCGGGGGTTCACCCCTCCACTTT
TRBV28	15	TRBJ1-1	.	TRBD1	CASRDRVSMNTEAFF	TGTGCCAGCAGAGACAGGGTTTCGATGAACACTGAAGCTTTCTTT
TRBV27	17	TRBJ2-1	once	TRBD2	CASSLRTSGSSYNEQFF	TGTGCCAGCAGTCTTAGGACTAGCGGGAGCTCCTACAATGAGCAGTTCTTC
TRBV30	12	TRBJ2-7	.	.	CAWSRDSYEQYF	TGTGCCTGGAGTCGGGACTCTTACGAGCAGTACTTC
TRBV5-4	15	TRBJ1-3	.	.	CASSLGGTPGNTIYF	TGTGCCAGCAGCTTGGGTGGGACACCCGGAAACACCATATATTTT
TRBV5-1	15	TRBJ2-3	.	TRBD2	CASSLLAGSTDTQYF	TGCGCCAGCAGCTTACTAGCGGGATCGACAGATACGCAGTATTTT
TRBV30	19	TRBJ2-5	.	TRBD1	CAWSVGLRRTGERGETQYF	TGTGCCTGGAGTGTAGGTCTGAGGCGGACAGGGGAGAGGGGAGAGACCCAGTACTTC
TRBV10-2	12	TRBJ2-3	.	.	CASSELSGTQYF	TGCGCCAGCAGTGAATTGTCAGGCACGCAGTATTTT